The 17 T cell receptor beta chains presented below share a single source sample, sequenced in a study of cytomegalovirus exposure and HLA in healthy donors. A multiplex PCR was run with 60 Vbeta primers and 13 Jbeta primers. Profiling relied on immunoSEQ multiplex PCR, and the TCRdb table lists in-frame clones only, not all of them. The sample table sets out about 41,000 clones. The material sequenced was PBMCs. These receptors were obtained from a man aged 30-40 years in good health and CMV-seronegative.

The CDR3 DNA sequence: TGTGCCAGCAGAAAACCGGGAGCGGGCGAGCAGTACTTC. This sequence encodes CASRKPGAGEQYF. This chain uses TRBV6-5 with TRBJ2-7, with a possible D match to TRBD2 (6 bases). The germline V gene encodes CDR1 MNHEY and CDR2 SVGAGI. This CDR3 is 13 amino acids long. V shed 6 bases and J shed 6 bases, with 15 bases lying between them.

The J gene is TRBJ2-3, the V gene TRBV27; 8 bases fit TRBD2. This CDR3 contains 15 residues. The J segment lost 2 bases and the V segment lost 1 base, leaving 2 bases of the junction unmatched. Germline CDR1 is MNHEY and CDR2 is SMNVEV (reference sequence). For the CDR3, the DNA is TGTGCCAGCAGTTTATTCGGGAGGGACACAGATACGCAGTATTTT. Amino acid sequence: CASSLFGRDTDTQYF.

The chain carries TRBV5-1 and TRBJ2-7, with TRBD1 matching over 9 bases. The CDR3 spans 18 residues. V was pared by 0 bases and J by 3 bases, with 13 bases of the junction left unmatched. Germline V gene sequence: CDR1 SGHRS, CDR2 YFSETQ. The CDR3 DNA is TGCGCCAGCAGCTTGGGAGGGTATCGGGACAGGGCTTTCTACGAGCAGTACTTC. Amino acid sequence: CASSLGGYRDRAFYEQYF.

The rearrangement links TRBV14 to TRBJ1-1; no reliable D call. CDR1 SGHDN and CDR2 FVKESK come from the germline V gene. Trimming stripped 0 bases from V and 6 bases from J, with 11 bases between. CDR3 size: 14 residues. CDR3 DNA: TGTGCCAGCAGCCAAGAAACGGGGTCGGCTGAAGCTTTCTTT. It is translated as CASSQETGSAEAFF.

This chain connects TRBV5-1 to TRBJ2-1; 10 bases line up with TRBD2. The CDR3 runs 16 residues. V lost 0 bases to trimming and J lost 7 bases; unmatched junction nucleotides: 7. CDR1 and CDR2 (germline): SGHRS, YFSETQ. CDR3 in amino acids: CASSLAETSGLNEQFF. The CDR3, as DNA: TGCGCCAGCAGCTTGGCTGAGACTAGCGGGTTAAATGAGCAGTTCTTC.

The J gene is TRBJ2-7, the V gene TRBV11-2; 10 bases map to TRBD2. This CDR3 comprises 16 residues. After removal of 5 bases from V and 3 bases from J, the junction contained 10 bases not matched to a gene. Germline-derived CDR1 and CDR2 are SGHAT and FQNNGV. CDR3 bases: TGTGCCAGCAGCAGGGCTTCCGGGACTAGCGACTACGAGCAGTACTTC. It yields the protein CASSRASGTSDYEQYF.

This chain connects TRBV19 to TRBJ2-5; 8 bases line up with TRBD1. This CDR3 has 15 residues. After removal of 1 base from V and 5 bases from J, the junction contained 6 bases not matched to a gene. Germline-derived CDR1 and CDR2 are LNHDA and SQIVND (reference sequence). The CDR3, as DNA: TGTGCCAGTAGTATAGCTGGACAGGGACCCGAGACCCAGTACTTC. Its translation: CASSIAGQGPETQYF.

This chain connects TRBV7-2 to TRBJ2-7; D call uncertain. The V gene lost 1 base and the J gene lost 6 bases, with 10 bases spanning the gap. CDR3 length equals 13 residues. Germline V CDR1 and CDR2: SGHTA, FQGNSA. The CDR3 region has the DNA TGTGCCAGCAGCTTAGTCGTAGGAGTCGAGCAGTACTTC. Encoded protein: CASSLVVGVEQYF.

This chain joins TRBV19 and TRBJ2-7, with 8 nucleotides matching TRBD1. The CDR3 is 16 amino acids. V lost 5 bases, J lost 0 bases, and 9 bases stayed unmatched. Germline values: CDR1 LNHDA, CDR2 SQIVND (reference sequence). CDR3 coding DNA: TGTGCCAGTAGTGCTCCCGGGACAGGCAGCTCCTACGAGCAGTACTTC. It yields the protein CASSAPGTGSSYEQYF.

This rearrangement joins TRBV11-2 to TRBJ1-1; D is perhaps TRBD1 (5 bases). Germline CDR1 SGHAT, CDR2 FQNNGV. V lost 1 base and J lost 5, with 8 bases in between. This CDR3 has 13 amino acids. The DNA for the CDR3 is TGTGCCAGCAGCTTAGTGGGGGGGACTGAAGCTTTCTTT. Amino acid sequence: CASSLVGGTEAFF.

In DNA, the CDR3 is TGTGCCAGCAGTCCGGGGATTGAAGCTTTCTTT. This sequence encodes CASSPGIEAFF. This sequence joins TRBV27 and TRBJ1-1; no definite D call. This CDR3 is built from 11 residues. V lost 5 bases and J lost 7, with 8 bases in between. The germline CDR1 and CDR2 sequences are MNHEY and SMNVEV (reference sequence).

The chain recombines TRBV9 with TRBJ1-1; 11 bases align to TRBD1. Unmatched junction bases numbered 5, after V lost 4 bases and J lost 6 bases. The CDR3 consists of 14 residues. The germline CDR1 and CDR2 sequences are SGDLS and YYNGEE. CDR3 in amino acids: CASSPGQGASEAFF. The CDR3 DNA sequence: TGTGCCAGCAGCCCAGGACAGGGGGCTTCTGAAGCTTTCTTT.

V and J are TRBV10-3 and TRBJ2-1, with 12 bases that match TRBD2. Germline CDR1 is ENHRY and CDR2 is SYGVKD. J was trimmed by 7 bases and V by 6 bases; bases with no gene match: 7. The CDR3 loop spans 15 amino acids. CDR3 residues: CAIRALAGGSNEQFF. The CDR3 region has the DNA TGTGCCATCAGGGCACTAGCGGGGGGAAGTAATGAGCAGTTCTTC.

The chain combines TRBV11-2 with TRBJ2-6; a possible D gene is TRBD2 (6 bases). The CDR3 runs 16 residues. Deletions cut 0 bases from V and 4 bases from J, with 10 bases between. Germline V lookup: CDR1 SGHAT, CDR2 FQNNGV. CDR3 in DNA: TGTGCCAGCAGCTTAGAGGGGGGTACCGGGGCCAACGTCCTGACTTTC. Its protein is CASSLEGGTGANVLTF.

The chain joins TRBV29-1 to TRBJ1-1; 10 bases map to TRBD1. The V segment lost 7 bases and the J segment 1 base; nucleotides outside the gene matches: 3. The CDR3 has 13 residues. Germline lookup yields CDR1 SQVTM and CDR2 ANQGSEA. CDR3 DNA sequence: TGCAGCGCCGGACAGGGGGAGAACACTGAAGCTTTCTTT. This encodes CSAGQGENTEAFF.

The CDR3 region is CSVDLAGGTDTQYF. As DNA, the CDR3 is TGCAGCGTTGACCTAGCGGGAGGCACAGATACGCAGTATTTT. The chain has TRBV29-1 and TRBJ2-3; 10 nucleotides match TRBD2. Trimming cost V 3 bases and J 1 base; bases outside gene matches: 1. The germline gives CDR1 SQVTM, CDR2 ANQGSEA. The CDR3 runs to 14 residues.

J is TRBJ2-7 and V is TRBV7-2; 9 bases match TRBD2. The V gene's germline CDR1 is SGHTA and CDR2 FQGNSA. The CDR3 consists of 15 residues. V lost 2 bases and J lost 6; bases outside the gene matches: 8. The CDR3 region is CASSLIGGGASEQYF. In nucleotides, the CDR3 is TGTGCCAGCAGCTTAATTGGCGGGGGGGCCTCCGAGCAGTACTTC.